The next 28 T cell receptor beta chains were all read from a single sample in a study of shared clonotypes between healthy human individuals. Assay: immunoSEQ multiplex PCR; the TCRdb copy retains only in-frame clones and omits some. The sample consists of about 1 million clones, about 80% of them appearing once. Sequences were obtained from memory CD4+ T cells sorted from blood. Subset meaning: CD45RA-negative fraction. The origin of the receptors is a man aged 18 to 29 in good health.

The chain joins TRBV19 to TRBJ1-2; 7 bases agree with TRBD1. The CDR3 runs to 14 residues. The V and J ends lost 4 bases and 4 bases, in that order; junction bases with no gene match: 6. The V gene's germline CDR1 is LNHDA and CDR2 SQIVND (reference sequence). The CDR3 DNA reads TGTGCCAGTAGTACGGGACAGTACTCCTATGGCTACACCTTC. Protein: CASSTGQYSYGYTF.

This chain uses TRBV25-1 with TRBJ1-6; TRBD1 is a possible D gene (5 bases). The CDR3 totals 15 residues. CDR1 and CDR2 (germline): MGHDK, SYGVNS. With 5 bases removed from V and 8 bases from J, the gap between germline ends came to 16 bases. CDR3 amino acids: CASSSPGRIDSPLHF. The CDR3 bases are TGTGCCAGCAGTTCGCCGGGACGGATAGATTCACCCCTCCACTTT.

The rearrangement joins TRBV2 to TRBJ1-2; D might be TRBD1 (6 bases). The V and J ends lost 5 bases and 5 bases respectively, with 15 bases between them. The CDR3 runs 14 residues. The germline gives CDR1 SNHLY, CDR2 FYNNEI. CDR3 amino acids: CASSRGLQGYGYTF. In DNA form, the CDR3 reads TGTGCCAGCAGTAGAGGCCTACAGGGATATGGCTACACCTTC.

The chain carries TRBV21-1 and TRBJ1-5. TRBV21-1 is a pseudogene. CDR3 length: 16 residues. The CDR3 nucleotides read TGTGCCAGCAGAAAAGGGACGCGTGGTGGCAATCAGCCCCAGCATTTT. Residues: CASRKGTRGGNQPQHF.

The V call is TRBV15, the J call TRBJ1-2; no reliable D call. This CDR3 contains 13 residues. V was pared by 6 bases and J by 4 bases, with 12 bases between. Germline V gene sequence: CDR1 LNHNV, CDR2 YYDKDF (reference sequence). DNA for the CDR3: TGTGCCACCAGTACGGACGGGATCTATGGCTACACCTTC. Amino acids: CATSTDGIYGYTF.

The genes are TRBV9 and TRBJ2-1; D not certain. Trimming shortened V by 2 bases and J by 2 bases, and 11 bases separated the two germline ends. Germline V CDR1 and CDR2: SGDLS, YYNGEE. The CDR3 length is 15 residues. CDR3 DNA: TGTGCCAGCAGCGTGCAGTTGGTGGCCTACAATGAGCAGTTCTTC. Translated: CASSVQLVAYNEQFF.

The chain has TRBV5-4 and TRBJ2-7, with TRBD1 matching over 9 bases. Germline V gives CDR1 SGHNT, CDR2 YYREEE (reference sequence). The CDR3 has 17 residues. V shed 0 bases and J 6 bases; nucleotides not matched to a gene: 13. In DNA form, the CDR3 reads TGTGCCAGCAGCTTGGGTACAGGGGGCGCCGGGGGTCGCGAGCAGTACTTC. Protein: CASSLGTGGAGGREQYF.

The chain uses TRBV5-1 and TRBJ1-2; unclear D gene. This CDR3 contains 18 residues. Germline values: CDR1 SGHRS, CDR2 YFSETQ. Trimming took off 0 bases at V and 7 bases at J, with 25 bases between the two ends. The CDR3 loop reads CASSLGESLQLRPAGYTF. CDR3 coding DNA: TGCGCCAGCAGCTTGGGTGAGAGTCTCCAGCTCCGACCGGCTGGCTACACCTTC. Looking up the rest from reference TRBV5-1 and TRBJ1-2 gives the full variable domain: KAGVTQTPRYLIKTRGQQVTLSCSPISGHRSVSWYQQTPGQGLQFLFEYFSETQRNKGNFPGRFSGRQFSNSRSEMNVSTLELGDSALYLCASSLGESLQLRPAGYTFGSGTRLTVV.

This chain links TRBV7-6 with TRBJ2-7; D remains unclear. Germline loops: CDR1 SGHVS, CDR2 FNYEAQ. The V gene lost 2 bases and the J gene lost 3 bases, with 20 bases spanning the gap. The CDR3 extends over 17 amino acids. The chain's CDR3 is CASSLFFVVGGNYEQYF. CDR3 bases: TGTGCCAGCAGCTTATTCTTCGTAGTGGGCGGAAACTACGAGCAGTACTTC.

This chain joins TRBV6-6 and TRBJ1-2, with D possibly matching TRBD1 (5 bases). Germline lookup yields CDR1 MNHNY and CDR2 SVGAGI (reference sequence). With 7 bases removed from V and 5 bases from J, the gap between germline ends came to 14 bases. The CDR3 extends over 13 amino acids. The CDR3 region has the DNA TGTGCCAGCACGCCCTTAACAGGTTATGGCTACACCTTC. Its translation: CASTPLTGYGYTF.

This sequence joins TRBV6-6 and TRBJ2-3; 13 nucleotides align to TRBD2. The germline V gene has CDR1 MNHNY and CDR2 SVGAGI (reference sequence). V shed 4 bases and J 9 bases; nucleotides not matched to a gene: 10. The CDR3 is made up of 16 amino acids. CDR3 sequence: CASSSLAGGLRRTQYF. The CDR3 DNA reads TGTGCCAGCAGTTCACTAGCGGGGGGGCTGCGGAGAACGCAGTATTTT.

The chain couples TRBV6-5 to TRBJ1-1; D uncertain. The ends were cut back, 7 bases at V and 2 bases at J, with 11 bases in the middle. The length of the CDR3 is 13 residues. The germline V gene encodes CDR1 MNHEY and CDR2 SVGAGI. The CDR3 bases are TGTGCCAGCATGGTCCCGCCTAACACTGAAGCTTTCTTT. Translating it yields CASMVPPNTEAFF.

The rearrangement uses TRBV7-8 and TRBJ2-7, with 12 positions matching TRBD1. CDR1 is SGHVS and CDR2 is FQNEAQ in the germline V gene. This CDR3 comprises 16 residues. Trimming took 7 bases from V and 2 from J; bases not matched to a gene: 9. CDR3 bases: TGTGCCAGCACCCCCAACCGGGACAGGGGGCCCTACGAGCAGTACTTC. This translates into CASTPNRDRGPYEQYF.

The V call is TRBV7-2, the J call TRBJ2-7; 15 bases match TRBD2. Germline V lookup: CDR1 SGHTA, CDR2 FQGNSA. V was clipped by 5 bases and J by 7 bases; unmatched bases: 15. The CDR3 covers 18 residues. CDR3 amino acids: CASSPRTSGRAWAEEQYF. DNA for the CDR3: TGTGCCAGCAGCCCCCGGACTAGCGGGAGGGCCTGGGCGGAAGAGCAGTACTTC.

This clone has more than one count but fewer than ten. V is TRBV7-2 and J is TRBJ1-3, with D tentatively TRBD1 (6 bases). The germline V gene encodes CDR1 SGHTA and CDR2 FQGNSA. The CDR3 consists of 15 residues. The germline V and J ends were trimmed by 1 base and 4 bases, with 11 bases remaining between them. CDR3 in DNA: TGTGCCAGCAGCTTAGGGGGGCGCGTGGGAAACACCATATATTTT. Translated: CASSLGGRVGNTIYF.

This sequence joins TRBV5-5 and TRBJ1-1; D gene uncertain. There are 13 residues in the CDR3. Trimming left V 4 bases short and J 3 bases short, with 10 bases between. The germline V gene encodes CDR1 SGHKS and CDR2 YYEKEE (reference sequence). CDR3 region: CASSPYGDTEAFF. The CDR3, as DNA: TGTGCCAGCAGCCCTTATGGGGACACTGAAGCTTTCTTT.

This chain joins TRBV28 and TRBJ2-1, with 12 bases fitting TRBD2. The CDR3 loop spans 19 amino acids. Germline V gives CDR1 MDHEN, CDR2 SYDVKM. The J segment lost 2 bases and the V segment lost 11 bases, leaving 19 bases of the junction unmatched. CDR3: CAGTEGLAGSYAAYNEQFF. For the CDR3, the DNA is TGTGCCGGGACAGAAGGACTAGCGGGGAGTTATGCAGCCTACAATGAGCAGTTCTTC. Using reference TRBV28 and TRBJ2-1 for the parts outside the CDR3, the full variable domain is DVKVTQSSRYLVKRTGEKVFLECVQDMDHENMFWYRQDPGLGLRLIYFSYDVKMKEKGDIPEGYSVSREKKERFSLILESASTNQTSMYLCAGTEGLAGSYAAYNEQFFGPGTRLTVL.

CDR3 nucleotide sequence: TGTGCCAGCAGCCCTCGGACTAGCGGGGGGCCCACAGATACGCAGTATTTT. Translated: CASSPRTSGGPTDTQYF. The chain is built from TRBV11-3 and TRBJ2-3, with TRBD2 matching over 14 bases. The J segment lost 2 bases and the V segment lost 5 bases, leaving 6 bases of the junction unmatched. The CDR3 runs to 17 residues. Looked up from germline, CDR1 is SGHNT and CDR2 is YENEEA.

The V call is TRBV2, the J call TRBJ1-5, with D unresolved. Germline-derived CDR1 and CDR2 are SNHLY and FYNNEI. The CDR3 runs 13 residues. The CDR3 region is CASAADGNQPQHF. CDR3 sequence (DNA): TGTGCAAGCGCAGCCGACGGCAATCAGCCCCAGCATTTT.

The rearrangement uses TRBV6-6 and TRBJ1-1, with D possibly being TRBD1 (5 bases). The germline CDR1 and CDR2 sequences are MNHNY and SVGAGI (reference sequence). This CDR3 region has 14 residues. Trimming stripped 4 bases from V and 5 bases from J, with 14 bases between. CDR3 coding DNA: TGTGCCAGCAGTTTCGGGACCCGAGGAACTGAAGCTTTCTTT. This gives the protein CASSFGTRGTEAFF.

This clone was seen a few times. The chain uses TRBV4-2 and TRBJ2-3, with 8 bases aligning to TRBD2. The CDR3 runs 16 residues. V lost 5 bases and J lost 3; bases outside the gene matches: 10. Germline V gene lookup returns CDR1 LGHNA and CDR2 YNFKEQ. CDR3 coding DNA: TGTGCCAGCAGCACCCAGAGCGGGGGCCAGACAGATACGCAGTATTTT. It codes for CASSTQSGGQTDTQYF.

A single count supports this clone. This chain connects TRBV6-6 to TRBJ2-1; D remains ambiguous. From germline, CDR1 is MNHNY and CDR2 SVGAGI (reference sequence). CDR3 size: 11 residues. V lost 7 bases and J 8 bases, leaving 9 bases between the germline ends. CDR3 sequence reads: CASTFRDEQFF. DNA of the CDR3: TGTGCCAGCACCTTCCGAGATGAGCAGTTCTTC.

The chain couples TRBV4-1 to TRBJ2-5; D unresolved. V was pared by 1 base and J by 7 bases, with 7 bases between. Germline V gene sequence: CDR1 MGHRA, CDR2 YSYEKL. The CDR3 runs to 12 residues. The CDR3 loop reads CASSQGIGTQYF. DNA of the CDR3: TGCGCCAGCAGCCAAGGGATCGGGACCCAGTACTTC.

The chain has TRBV30 and TRBJ2-7; 8 nucleotides align to TRBD1. This CDR3 has 14 amino acids. Germline CDR1 and CDR2: GTSNPN and SVGIG (reference sequence). The junction had 9 bases not matched to a gene; V was cut back by 5 bases and J by 3 bases. As DNA, the CDR3 is TGTGCCTGGGTTGGGACAGGCGGATACTACGAGCAGTACTTC. Protein product: CAWVGTGGYYEQYF.

Of note for this clone: The sample has other DNA sequences that encode this CDR3 too. J is TRBJ1-1 and V is TRBV9; D remains unclear. Per the germline V gene, CDR1 is SGDLS and CDR2 is YYNGEE. The CDR3 sequence is 14 residues long. Trimming took 2 bases from V and 0 from J, leaving 8 bases between them. CDR3 bases: TGTGCCAGCAGCGTCCGGGAGTTGAACACTGAAGCTTTCTTT. As protein: CASSVRELNTEAFF.

The rearrangement links TRBV10-1 to TRBJ1-1, with D possibly being TRBD1 (5 bases). The V gene lost 2 bases and the J gene lost 1 base, with 8 bases spanning the gap. The CDR3 totals 14 residues. Germline V gene data show CDR1 as WNHNN and CDR2 as SYGVQD (reference sequence). CDR3: CASSEDSSNTEAFF. DNA of the CDR3: TGCGCCAGCAGTGAGGACAGTTCGAACACTGAAGCTTTCTTT.

The gene calls are TRBV5-4 and TRBJ2-2; TRBD1 matches 7 bases. Per the germline V gene, CDR1 is SGHNT and CDR2 is YYREEE (reference sequence). The CDR3 is 16 residues long. V dropped 0 bases and J dropped 0; count of bases not matched to a gene: 2. CDR3 protein: CASSLGTGANTGELFF. For the CDR3, the DNA is TGTGCCAGCAGCTTGGGGACAGGCGCGAACACCGGGGAGCTGTTTTTT.

V usage is TRBV9 and J usage is TRBJ2-4, with 9 bases lining up with TRBD1. The germline gives CDR1 SGDLS, CDR2 YYNGEE. The length of the CDR3 is 16 residues. V lost 3 bases to trimming and J lost 1 base; unmatched junction nucleotides: 5. Here the CDR3 reads CASSAGGTGAKNIQYF. CDR3 coding DNA: TGTGCCAGCAGCGCCGGGGGGACAGGGGCCAAAAACATTCAGTACTTC.